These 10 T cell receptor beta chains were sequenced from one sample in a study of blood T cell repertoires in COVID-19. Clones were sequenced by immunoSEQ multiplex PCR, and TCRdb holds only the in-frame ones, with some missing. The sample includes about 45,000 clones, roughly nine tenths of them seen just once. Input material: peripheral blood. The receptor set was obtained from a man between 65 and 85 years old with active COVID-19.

CDR3 bases: TGTGCCAGCTCGCCCACAGGGGGCTGGGAGACCCAGTACTTC. It specifies CASSPTGGWETQYF. J is TRBJ2-5 and V is TRBV18, with 9 bases identical to TRBD1. There are 14 residues in the CDR3. Per germline, CDR1 KGHSH and CDR2 LQKENI. V lost 6 bases to trimming and J lost 5 bases; unmatched junction nucleotides: 7.

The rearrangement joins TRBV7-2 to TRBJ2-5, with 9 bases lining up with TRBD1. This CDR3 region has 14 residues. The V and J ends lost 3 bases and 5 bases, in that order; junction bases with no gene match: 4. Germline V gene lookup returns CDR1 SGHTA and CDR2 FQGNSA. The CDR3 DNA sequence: TGTGCCAGCAGCTTTGGGACAGGGAAGGAGACCCAGTACTTC. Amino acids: CASSFGTGKETQYF.

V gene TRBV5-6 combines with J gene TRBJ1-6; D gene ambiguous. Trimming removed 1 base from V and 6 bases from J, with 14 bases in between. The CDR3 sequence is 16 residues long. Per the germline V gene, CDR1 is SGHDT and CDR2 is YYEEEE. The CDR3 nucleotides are TGTGCCAGCAGCTTGTGGCGGTCAGCGGGTAATTCACCCCTCCACTTT. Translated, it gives CASSLWRSAGNSPLHF.

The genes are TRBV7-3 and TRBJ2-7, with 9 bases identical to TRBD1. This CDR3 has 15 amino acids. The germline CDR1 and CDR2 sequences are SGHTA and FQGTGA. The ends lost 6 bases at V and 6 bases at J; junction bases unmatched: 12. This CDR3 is CASSSSGTGFVEQYF. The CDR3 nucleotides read TGTGCCAGCAGTTCGTCCGGGACAGGGTTTGTCGAGCAGTACTTC. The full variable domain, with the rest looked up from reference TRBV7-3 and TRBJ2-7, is GAGVSQTPSNKVTEKGKYVELRCDPISGHTALYWYRQSLGQGPEFLIYFQGTGAADDSGLPNDRFFAVRPEGSVSTLKIQRTERGDSAVYLCASSSSGTGFVEQYFGPGTRLTVT.

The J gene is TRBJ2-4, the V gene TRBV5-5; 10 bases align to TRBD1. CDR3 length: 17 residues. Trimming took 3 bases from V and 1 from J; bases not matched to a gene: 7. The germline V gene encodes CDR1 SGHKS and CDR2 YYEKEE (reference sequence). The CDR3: CASSWTGTGVAKNIQYF. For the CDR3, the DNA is TGTGCCAGCAGCTGGACCGGGACAGGGGTTGCCAAAAACATTCAGTACTTC.

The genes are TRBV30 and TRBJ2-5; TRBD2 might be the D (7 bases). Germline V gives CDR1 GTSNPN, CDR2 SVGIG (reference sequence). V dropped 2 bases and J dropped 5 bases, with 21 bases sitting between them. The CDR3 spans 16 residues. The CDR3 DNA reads TGTGCCTGGAGTTTCCCCGGGACCTGGGGGGGCGAGACCCAGTACTTC. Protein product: CAWSFPGTWGGETQYF.

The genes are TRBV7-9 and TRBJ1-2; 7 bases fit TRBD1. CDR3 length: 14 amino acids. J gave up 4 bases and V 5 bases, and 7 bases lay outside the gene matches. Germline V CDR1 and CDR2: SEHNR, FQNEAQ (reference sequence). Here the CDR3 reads CASSPGQVIYGYTF. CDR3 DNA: TGTGCCAGCAGCCCCGGACAGGTGATCTATGGCTACACCTTC.

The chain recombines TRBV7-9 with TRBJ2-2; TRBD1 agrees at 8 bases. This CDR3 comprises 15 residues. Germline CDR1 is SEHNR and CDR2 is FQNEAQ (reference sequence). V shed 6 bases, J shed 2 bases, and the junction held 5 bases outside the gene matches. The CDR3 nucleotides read TGTGCCAGCAGACCCGGGACAGGCAACACCGGGGAGCTGTTTTTT. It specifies CASRPGTGNTGELFF.

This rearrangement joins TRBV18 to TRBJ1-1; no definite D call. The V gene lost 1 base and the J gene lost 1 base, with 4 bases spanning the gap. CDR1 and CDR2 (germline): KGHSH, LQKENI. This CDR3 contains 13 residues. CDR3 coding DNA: TGTGCCAGCTCACCACGAGAGAACACTGAAGCTTTCTTT. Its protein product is CASSPRENTEAFF.

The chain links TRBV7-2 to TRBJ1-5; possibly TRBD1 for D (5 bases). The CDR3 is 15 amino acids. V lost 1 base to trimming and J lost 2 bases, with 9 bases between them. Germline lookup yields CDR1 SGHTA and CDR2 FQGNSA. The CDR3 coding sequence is TGTGCCAGCAGCTTAGGGGCAGGGCGCAATCAGCCCCAGCATTTT. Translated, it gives CASSLGAGRNQPQHF.